The 18 T cell receptor beta chains listed next were all sequenced from one sample in a study of cytomegalovirus exposure and HLA in healthy donors. PCR primers comprised 60 Vbeta and 13 Jbeta primers. Assay: immunoSEQ multiplex PCR; the TCRdb copy retains only in-frame clones and omits some. The table records about 190,000 clones, less than 90% of them present only once. Source material: PBMCs. These receptors were collected from a woman in her twenties or thirties in good health and CMV-seronegative.

V gene TRBV27 combines with J gene TRBJ2-5; weak D call: TRBD2 (5 bases). Germline values: CDR1 MNHEY, CDR2 SMNVEV (reference sequence). Trimming cost V 5 bases and J 4 bases, with 17 bases left between them. This CDR3 has 15 amino acids. The CDR3 nucleotides are TGTGCCAGCAGTCCCTGGACTTCCGAGGTAGAGACCCAGTACTTC. Amino acid sequence: CASSPWTSEVETQYF.

V gene TRBV6-1 combines with J gene TRBJ1-3, with a possible D match to TRBD1 (5 bases). V shed 0 bases and J shed 4 bases, with 10 bases lying between them. CDR3 size: 15 residues. CDR1 is MNHNS and CDR2 is SASEGT in the germline V gene. The CDR3 sequence is CASSEAGGLGNTIYF. The CDR3 DNA reads TGTGCCAGCAGTGAAGCTGGGGGGTTGGGAAACACCATATATTTT.

The V gene is TRBV15, the J gene TRBJ1-5; D might be TRBD1 (5 bases). The CDR3 consists of 13 residues. Trimming left V 4 bases short and J 5 bases short, with 9 bases between. Germline CDR1 LNHNV, CDR2 YYDKDF (reference sequence). The CDR3 here is CATSIQGDQPQHF. For the CDR3, the DNA is TGTGCCACCAGCATTCAGGGCGATCAGCCCCAGCATTTT.

J is TRBJ1-2 and V is TRBV5-1; no clear D gene. Germline CDR1 SGHRS, CDR2 YFSETQ. V lost 0 bases and J 2 bases, leaving 17 bases between the germline ends. CDR3 length: 17 amino acids. The CDR3 reads CASSLARSQSTNYGYTF. CDR3 coding DNA: TGCGCCAGCAGCTTGGCTAGGTCTCAGTCGACCAACTATGGCTACACCTTC.

V and J are TRBV5-6 and TRBJ2-5; D possibly corresponds to TRBD2 (5 bases). The V end lost 1 base, the J end lost 12 bases, and 22 bases lay between the germline ends. There are 15 residues in the CDR3. CDR1 is SGHDT, CDR2 YYEEEE, per germline. The CDR3 DNA is TGTGCCAGCAGCTTGATTCGGCAGCTAGCCACGGTGGAGTACTTC. This gives the protein CASSLIRQLATVEYF.

The J gene is TRBJ1-2, the V gene TRBV7-2; 9 nucleotides line up with TRBD1. V lost 5 bases, J lost 8 bases, and 9 bases stayed unmatched. Germline loops: CDR1 SGHTA, CDR2 FQGNSA. The CDR3 is made up of 14 amino acids. CDR3 sequence reads: CASSAGTGTFGYTF. In DNA form, the CDR3 reads TGTGCCAGCAGCGCCGGGACAGGGACGTTCGGCTACACCTTC.

The CDR3 DNA sequence: TGTGCCAGCAGTTTACTCGCGAGGCTCGGACAGGCGTATGGCTACACCTTC. Its protein product is CASSLLARLGQAYGYTF. This sequence joins TRBV27 and TRBJ1-2; 7 nucleotides line up with TRBD1. Germline values: CDR1 MNHEY, CDR2 SMNVEV (reference sequence). J gave up 5 bases and V 2 bases, and 14 bases lay outside the gene matches. The CDR3 extends over 17 amino acids.

CDR3 sequence: CAISESSGRVSYEQYF. The CDR3 nucleotides are TGTGCCATCAGTGAGTCAAGCGGGAGGGTCTCCTACGAGCAGTACTTC. The chain has TRBV10-3 and TRBJ2-7, with 10 bases lining up with TRBD2. CDR3 length: 16 amino acids. The germline V gene has CDR1 ENHRY and CDR2 SYGVKD. J lost 0 bases, V lost 0 bases, and 2 bases had no gene match.

Here the CDR3 reads CASSLVWAGEQYF. Here the CDR3 DNA reads TGTGCCAGCAGCTTGGTATGGGCGGGCGAGCAGTACTTC. The chain combines TRBV11-2 with TRBJ2-7, with a weak D call TRBD2 (5 bases). Germline CDR1 reads SGHAT; CDR2 reads FQNNGV. The CDR3 loop spans 13 amino acids. V lost 3 bases and J 6 bases, leaving 12 bases between the germline ends.

The chain is built from TRBV10-3 and TRBJ2-1; D perhaps matches TRBD2 (6 bases). Trimming cost V 8 bases and J 7 bases, with 12 bases left between them. The CDR3 covers 12 residues. The germline V gene encodes CDR1 ENHRY and CDR2 SYGVKD. CDR3 sequence: CAISGTSNEQFF. For the CDR3, the DNA is TGTGCCATCTCCGGGACTTCGAATGAGCAGTTCTTC.

The rearrangement joins TRBV4-1 to TRBJ2-5; a possible D gene is TRBD2 (6 bases). Germline CDR1 is MGHRA and CDR2 is YSYEKL. Trimming removed 0 bases from V and 9 bases from J, with 14 bases in between. The CDR3 is 14 residues long. CDR3 DNA sequence: TGCGCCAGCAGCCAAGATGACTCGGGGAGGCCCCAGTACTTC. It codes for CASSQDDSGRPQYF.

The chain recombines TRBV19 with TRBJ1-5; TRBD1 aligns across 12 bases. Germline V gives CDR1 LNHDA, CDR2 SQIVND (reference sequence). The CDR3 consists of 15 residues. Germline trimming cut 3 bases from V and 5 bases from J; bases unmatched to any gene: 2. Here the CDR3 reads CASSIRDRGHQPQHF. For the CDR3, the DNA is TGTGCCAGTAGTATCCGGGACAGGGGGCATCAGCCCCAGCATTTT. Variable domain in full (rest from reference TRBV19 and TRBJ1-5): DGGITQSPKYLFRKEGQNVTLSCEQNLNHDAMYWYRQDPGQGLRLIYYSQIVNDFQKGDIAEGYSVSREKKESFPLTVTSAQKNPTAFYLCASSIRDRGHQPQHFGDGTRLSIL.

The chain links TRBV27 to TRBJ2-5; tentative D call: TRBD1 (8 bases). The V end was cut by 2 bases, the J end by 11 bases, with 24 bases between. The CDR3 contains 16 residues. Germline lookup yields CDR1 MNHEY and CDR2 SMNVEV (reference sequence). This CDR3 reads CASSLGVAGGAGEQYF. For the CDR3, the DNA is TGTGCCAGCAGTTTAGGAGTGGCAGGGGGCGCGGGGGAGCAGTACTTC.

This chain uses TRBV6-1 with TRBJ2-7; 10 bases are a match to TRBD2. The CDR3 length is 14 residues. Germline loops: CDR1 MNHNS, CDR2 SASEGT. V dropped 4 bases and J dropped 6; count of bases not matched to a gene: 6. The CDR3 nucleotides read TGTGCCAGCAGTGTCTTAGCGGGAGGCTCCGAGCAGTACTTC. Translating it yields CASSVLAGGSEQYF.

The chain has TRBV18 and TRBJ1-3; 7 nucleotides match TRBD1. CDR3 length equals 16 residues. Looked up from germline, CDR1 is KGHSH and CDR2 is LQKENI. The junction had 13 bases not matched to a gene; V was cut back by 5 bases and J by 6 bases. The CDR3 DNA follows: TGTGCCAGCTCAGCCCTCGGGACAGCCCGGAAAAACACCATATATTTT. Translated: CASSALGTARKNTIYF.

The chain is built from TRBV28 and TRBJ1-5; 7 positions agree with TRBD1. The V gene's germline CDR1 is MDHEN and CDR2 SYDVKM. This CDR3 comprises 14 residues. Trimming at V came to 5 bases and at J to 7 bases, leaving 8 bases not matched to a gene. This chain's CDR3 is CASSGDRANQPQHF. The CDR3 DNA reads TGTGCCAGCAGTGGTGACAGGGCGAACCAGCCCCAGCATTTT.

The rearrangement links TRBV2 to TRBJ1-2; the match to TRBD1 covers 7 bases. Losses at the gene ends were 4 bases for V and 4 bases for J; bases not matched to a gene: 6. The CDR3 length is 14 residues. Germline V gene lookup returns CDR1 SNHLY and CDR2 FYNNEI. Here the CDR3 reads CASSVVQGSYGYTF. CDR3 nucleotide sequence: TGTGCCAGCAGTGTCGTACAGGGGAGCTATGGCTACACCTTC.

This chain connects TRBV6-1 to TRBJ1-4; maybe TRBD1 (6 bases). Germline-derived CDR1 and CDR2 are MNHNS and SASEGT. V was clipped by 6 bases and J by 4 bases, with 12 bases between them. The CDR3 contains 14 residues. The CDR3 reads CASSFGQHNEKLFF. The CDR3 bases are TGTGCCAGCAGCTTTGGACAGCATAATGAAAAACTGTTTTTT.